This record covers a single T cell receptor beta chain. What it binds is unknown. These data belong to a study of CD8+CD57+ T cells in acquired aplastic anemia. Across the study: The average for DNA from sorted CD4+ and CD8+ cells was 3.2 ug. Roughly 10.8 million reads were obtained on average for healthy donor CD4+ cells. Study-level points and caveats: The same twenty-nine CD8+ CDR3 sequences occurred in patients and in controls.

Profiling of TCR beta VDJ combinations and CDR3 sequences used genomic DNA as template. TCRdb redid the calling of the reads with MiXCR, one entry per CDR3 protein. This sample has about 130,000 distinct CDR3 sequences; roughly 50% occur once, and the top ten carry under 3%. Germline CDR1 reads LNHDA; CDR2 reads SQIVND (reference sequence). There are 11 residues in the CDR3. Trimming pared 5 bases from V and 7 bases from J, leaving 8 bases between. The chain carries TRBV19 and TRBJ1-1; no definite D call. This TCR was sampled from a human donor in good health, serving as a control. Specimen: sorted CD4+, CD8+, or CD8+CD57+ T cells (not recorded which) from PBMCs. CDR3 nucleotides: TGTGCCAGTAGTTCGGGTATTGAAGCTTTCTTT. Its translation: CASSSGIEAFF.